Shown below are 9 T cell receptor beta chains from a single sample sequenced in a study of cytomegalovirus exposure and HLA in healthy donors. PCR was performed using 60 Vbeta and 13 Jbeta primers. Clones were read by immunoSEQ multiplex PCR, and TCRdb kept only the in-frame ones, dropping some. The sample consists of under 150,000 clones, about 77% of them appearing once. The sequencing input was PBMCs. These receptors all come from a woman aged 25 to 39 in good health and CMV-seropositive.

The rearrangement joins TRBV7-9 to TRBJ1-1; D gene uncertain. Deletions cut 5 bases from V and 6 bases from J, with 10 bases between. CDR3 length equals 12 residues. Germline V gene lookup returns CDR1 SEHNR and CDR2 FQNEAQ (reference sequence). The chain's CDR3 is CASSPSTAEAFF. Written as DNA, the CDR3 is TGTGCCAGCAGCCCGTCAACTGCTGAAGCTTTCTTT.

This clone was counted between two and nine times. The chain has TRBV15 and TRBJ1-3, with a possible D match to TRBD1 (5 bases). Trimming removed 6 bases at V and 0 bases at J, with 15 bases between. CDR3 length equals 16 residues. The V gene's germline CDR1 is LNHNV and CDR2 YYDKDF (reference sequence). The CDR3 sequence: CATSNRGLSSGNTIYF. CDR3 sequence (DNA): TGTGCCACCAGTAATCGGGGACTCAGCTCTGGAAACACCATATATTTT.

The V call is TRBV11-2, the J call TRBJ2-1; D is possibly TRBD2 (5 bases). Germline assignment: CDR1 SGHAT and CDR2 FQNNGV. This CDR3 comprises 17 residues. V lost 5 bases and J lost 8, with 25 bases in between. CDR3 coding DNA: TGTGCCAGCAGCCCCTCCCCGCGGACTCACGGTTTGGATGAGCAGTTCTTC. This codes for CASSPSPRTHGLDEQFF.

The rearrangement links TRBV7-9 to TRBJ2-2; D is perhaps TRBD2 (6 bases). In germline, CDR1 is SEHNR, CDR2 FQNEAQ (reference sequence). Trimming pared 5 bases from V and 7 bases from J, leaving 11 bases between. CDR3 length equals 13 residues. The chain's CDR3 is CASSTQGGGELFF. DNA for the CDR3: TGTGCCAGCAGCACCCAGGGAGGCGGGGAGCTGTTTTTT.

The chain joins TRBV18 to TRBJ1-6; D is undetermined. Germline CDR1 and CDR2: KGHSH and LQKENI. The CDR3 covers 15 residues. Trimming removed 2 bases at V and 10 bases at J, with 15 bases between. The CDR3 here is CASSPETPMYSPLHF. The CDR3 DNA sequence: TGTGCCAGCTCACCAGAGACTCCAATGTACTCACCCCTCCACTTT.

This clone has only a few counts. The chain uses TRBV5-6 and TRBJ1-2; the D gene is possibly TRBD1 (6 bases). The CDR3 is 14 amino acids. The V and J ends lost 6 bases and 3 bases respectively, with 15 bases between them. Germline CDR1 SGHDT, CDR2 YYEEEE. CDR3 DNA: TGTGCCAGCACCTTCTACAGGGAAGACTATGGCTACACCTTC. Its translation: CASTFYREDYGYTF.

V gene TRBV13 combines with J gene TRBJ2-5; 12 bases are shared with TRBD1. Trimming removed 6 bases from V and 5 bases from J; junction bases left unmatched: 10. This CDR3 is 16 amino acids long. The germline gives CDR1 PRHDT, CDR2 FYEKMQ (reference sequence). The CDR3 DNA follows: TGTGCCAGCAGGCAAACCGGGACAGGGGGCGGGGAGACCCAGTACTTC. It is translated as CASRQTGTGGGETQYF.

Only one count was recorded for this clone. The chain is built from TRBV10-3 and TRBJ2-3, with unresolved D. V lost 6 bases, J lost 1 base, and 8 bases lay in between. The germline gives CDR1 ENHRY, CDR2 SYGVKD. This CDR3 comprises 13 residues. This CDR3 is CAIRGLRTDTQYF. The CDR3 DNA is TGTGCCATCAGGGGCCTTCGCACAGATACGCAGTATTTT.

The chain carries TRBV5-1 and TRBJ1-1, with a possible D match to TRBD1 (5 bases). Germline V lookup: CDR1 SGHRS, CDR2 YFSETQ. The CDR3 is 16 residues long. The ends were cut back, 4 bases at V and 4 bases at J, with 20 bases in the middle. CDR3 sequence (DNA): TGCGCCAGCAGCCACCACAAAAACCAGGGCAGCACTGAAGCTTTCTTT. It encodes CASSHHKNQGSTEAFF.